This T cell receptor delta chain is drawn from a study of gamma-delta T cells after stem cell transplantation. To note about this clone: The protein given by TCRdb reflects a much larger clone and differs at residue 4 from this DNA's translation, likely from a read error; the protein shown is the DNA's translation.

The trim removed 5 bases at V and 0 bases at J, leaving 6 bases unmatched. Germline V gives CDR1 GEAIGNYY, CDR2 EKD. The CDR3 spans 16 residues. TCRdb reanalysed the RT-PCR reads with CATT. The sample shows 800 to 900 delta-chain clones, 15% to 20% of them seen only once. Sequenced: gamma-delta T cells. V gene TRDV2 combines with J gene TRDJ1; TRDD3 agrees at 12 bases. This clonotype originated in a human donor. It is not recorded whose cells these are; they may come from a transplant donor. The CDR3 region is CACGSLGDTNTDKLIF. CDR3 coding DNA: TGTGCCTGTGGCTCACTGGGGGATACCAACACCGATAAACTCATCTTT.